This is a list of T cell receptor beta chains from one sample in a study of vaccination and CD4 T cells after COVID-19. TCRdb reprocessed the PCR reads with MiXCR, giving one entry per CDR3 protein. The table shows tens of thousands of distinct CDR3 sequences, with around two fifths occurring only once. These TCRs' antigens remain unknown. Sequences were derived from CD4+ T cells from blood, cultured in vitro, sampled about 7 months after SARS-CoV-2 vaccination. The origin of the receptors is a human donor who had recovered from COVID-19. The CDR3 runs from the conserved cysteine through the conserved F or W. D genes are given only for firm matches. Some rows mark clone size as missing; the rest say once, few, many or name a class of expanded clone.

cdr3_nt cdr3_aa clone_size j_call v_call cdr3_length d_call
TGCAGTGCTCTGGGGGAGTTGGCTAACTATGGCTACACCTTC CSALGELANYGYTF . TRBJ1-2 TRBV20-1 14 .
TGTGCCAACAGGGGCGGGGACATGGGACCCCCCTTGACGGAGACCCAGTACTTC CANRGGDMGPPLTETQYF . TRBJ2-5 TRBV7-6 18 .
TGCAGTGCTACGATAGCGGGGCGTAGCACAGATACGCAGTATTTT CSATIAGRSTDTQYF few TRBJ2-3 TRBV20-1 15 TRBD2
TGTGCCAGCAGGGTCAGACTAGCGGACTCCTACGAGCAGTACTTC CASRVRLADSYEQYF . TRBJ2-7 TRBV6-2/TRBV6-3 15 TRBD2
TGCAGTGCTAGCTCCGGGACTAGCGGGAGATCAGATGAGCAGTTCTTC CSASSGTSGRSDEQFF . TRBJ2-1 TRBV20-1 16 TRBD2
TGTGCCAGTAGTATTGGGGCTAGCGGAGCCTACGAGCAGTACTTC CASSIGASGAYEQYF . TRBJ2-7 TRBV19 15 TRBD2
TGCAGTGCTACTTCGGGACAGGGGGGAAAGGAGACCCAGTACTTC CSATSGQGGKETQYF few TRBJ2-5 TRBV20-1 15 TRBD1
TGTGCCAGTATGAGGGACAGCTTCAATCAGCCCCAGCATTTT CASMRDSFNQPQHF once TRBJ1-5 TRBV19 14 TRBD1
TGCGCCAGCAGCCTCGTCGGGCGGGAAGGTGAGCAGTTCTTC CASSLVGREGEQFF . TRBJ2-1 TRBV4-3 14 .
TGTGCCAGCAGCTCAAGGACGGGGACAGGGGGAGAGACCCAGTACTTC CASSSRTGTGGETQYF few TRBJ2-5 TRBV7-2 16 TRBD1
TGTGCCAGCTCACCACCCGTTATGAGCCCTGAAGCTTTCTTT CASSPPVMSPEAFF few TRBJ1-1 TRBV18 14 .
TGCAGTGCTAGCGGGGGGCTTACCTACAATGAGCAGTTCTTC CSASGGLTYNEQFF . TRBJ2-1 TRBV20-1 14 .
TGTGCCAGCAGCACAGGGAAGGCGCCCCAGCATTTT CASSTGKAPQHF few TRBJ1-5 TRBV6-1 12 .
TGTGCCAGCAGCCACAGGGATGGTTATCAGCCCCAGCATTTT CASSHRDGYQPQHF . TRBJ1-5 TRBV7-2 14 .
TGTGCCAGCCGGAGGCTTAGCACAGATACGCAGTATTTT CASRRLSTDTQYF . TRBJ2-3 TRBV6-1 13 .
TGTGCCAGCAGCATCACAGGGGTTACTGAAGCTTTCTTT CASSITGVTEAFF . TRBJ1-1 TRBV7-3 13 TRBD1
TGCAGTGCCGGGGAGGGAACTGGCACAGATACGCAGTATTTT CSAGEGTGTDTQYF . TRBJ2-3 TRBV20-1 14 TRBD2
TGCGCCAGCAGCCCCGATTCGACAGGGGGTGACATATACTCCTACGAGCAGTACTTC CASSPDSTGGDIYSYEQYF . TRBJ2-7 TRBV4-1 19 TRBD1
TGTGCCAGTAGCCCCGTGACCAGGGTTAATGGCTACACCTTC CASSPVTRVNGYTF . TRBJ1-2 TRBV19 14 .
TGTGCCAGCAGTTCAAGTAGAGGGGCGGGGACCCAGTACTTC CASSSSRGAGTQYF . TRBJ2-5 TRBV2 14 .
TGTGCCAGTCAACCGGGGGAGGAGCAGTTCTTC CASQPGEEQFF few TRBJ2-1 TRBV28 11 .
TGCGCCAGCAGTACAGGGGGCAACTATGGCTACACCTTC CASSTGGNYGYTF once TRBJ1-2 TRBV5-1 13 TRBD1
TGTGCCAGTAGTCCCACGCCCAGGACAGGGAGCTCCTACGAGCAGTACTTC CASSPTPRTGSSYEQYF few TRBJ2-7 TRBV19 17 TRBD1
TGTGCCAGCAGTGAACGCTTGTTGGCCAGGGGAGTCCAGGGTGAGACCCAGTACTTC CASSERLLARGVQGETQYF . TRBJ2-5 TRBV6-1 19 .
TGTGCCAGCAGCTTGAGGGGGGCGCGGTTCGGAGAGACCCAGTACTTC CASSLRGARFGETQYF few TRBJ2-5 TRBV5-8 16 .
TGTGCCAGCAGCTTATCTCCAGCGGGAGGCAACAATGAGCAGTTCTTC CASSLSPAGGNNEQFF . TRBJ2-1 TRBV7-3 16 TRBD2
TGTGCCAGCAGTTACAGGCCAGCTGGCACAGATACGCAGTATTTT CASSYRPAGTDTQYF few TRBJ2-3 TRBV6-5 15 .
TGTGCCAGCAGCTGGCCGAAGGGACAGGGGATCAATGAGCAGTTCTTC CASSWPKGQGINEQFF . TRBJ2-1 TRBV7-9 16 TRBD1
TGTGCCAGCAGCTCGGAGACAGGACGCGAGCAGTACTTC CASSSETGREQYF few TRBJ2-7 TRBV7-2 13 .
TGTGCCAGCAGCTTAGAGCGGTACTACGAGCAGTACTTC CASSLERYYEQYF few TRBJ2-7 TRBV11-3 13 .